This entry lists 30 T cell receptor beta chains sequenced from one sample in a study of radiation and T cells in renal cell carcinoma. Specified time point: baseline pretreatment blood. Specified treatment: 15 Gy SBRT to primary tumor, nephrectomy 4 weeks later. Sequencing used immunoSEQ multiplex PCR; TCRdb keeps in-frame clones, though not all of them. The table includes 100,000 to 150,000 clones, about four fifths detected once. The input for sequencing was blood, taken from a patient whose treatment included radiotherapy and nephrectomy. The receptors were sampled from a woman aged 55-70 years with renal cell carcinoma.

This chain joins TRBV28 and TRBJ1-5; weak D call: TRBD1 (6 bases). In germline, CDR1 is MDHEN, CDR2 SYDVKM. The CDR3 has 16 amino acids. V lost 5 bases, J lost 2 bases, and 16 bases lay in between. The CDR3 nucleotides read TGTGCCAGCAGTACCCAAACAGGGTATGGCAATCAGCCCCAGCATTTT. Translation gives CASSTQTGYGNQPQHF.

The rearrangement joins TRBV6-1 to TRBJ1-6; tentatively, D is TRBD1 (6 bases). From germline, CDR1 is MNHNS and CDR2 SASEGT. This CDR3 contains 18 residues. Trimming left V 0 bases short and J 3 bases short, with 15 bases between. The CDR3 spells CASSEALLGHLYNSPLHF. CDR3 bases: TGTGCCAGCAGTGAAGCGCTTCTGGGACACCTCTATAATTCACCCCTCCACTTT.

The V call is TRBV7-9, the J call TRBJ2-7; tentatively, D is TRBD1 (5 bases). Looked up from germline, CDR1 is SEHNR and CDR2 is FQNEAQ (reference sequence). The CDR3 contains 14 residues. Trimming cost V 5 bases and J 6 bases, with 17 bases left between them. Here the CDR3 reads CASSRAPYRSEQYF. The DNA of the CDR3 is TGTGCCAGCAGCCGGGCGCCTTACAGGTCCGAGCAGTACTTC.

This rearrangement joins TRBV2 to TRBJ2-7, with D unresolved. V was trimmed by 4 bases and J by 5 bases, leaving 12 bases between them. The germline gives CDR1 SNHLY, CDR2 FYNNEI. CDR3 length equals 13 residues. The CDR3 coding sequence is TGTGCCAGCAGTGGTGTAGTTATCGACGAGCAGTACTTC. It specifies CASSGVVIDEQYF.

The chain uses TRBV7-2 and TRBJ1-5; 9 bases match TRBD1. Germline loops: CDR1 SGHTA, CDR2 FQGNSA. Trimming removed 6 bases from V and 7 bases from J; junction bases left unmatched: 10. The CDR3 sequence is 15 residues long. CDR3 residues: CASRADRGTGQPQHF. For the CDR3, the DNA is TGTGCCAGCAGGGCTGACAGGGGGACGGGGCAGCCCCAGCATTTT. The whole variable domain, remainder taken from reference TRBV7-2 and TRBJ1-5, is GAGVSQSPSNKVTEKGKDVELRCDPISGHTALYWYRQSLGQGLEFLIYFQGNSAPDKSGLPSDRFSAERTGGSVSTLTIQRTQQEDSAVYLCASRADRGTGQPQHFGDGTRLSIL.

This sequence joins TRBV4-2 and TRBJ1-5; D is ambiguous. This CDR3 is built from 17 residues. Trimming stripped 1 base from V and 2 bases from J, with 15 bases between. Germline assignment: CDR1 LGHNA and CDR2 YNFKEQ. The CDR3, as DNA: TGTGCCAGCAGCCAAGGACTAATCGGTGGTGGCAATCAGCCCCAGCATTTT. It encodes CASSQGLIGGGNQPQHF.

The chain carries TRBV11-2 and TRBJ2-5; 8 nucleotides line up with TRBD2. The CDR3 totals 15 residues. CDR1 and CDR2 from the germline V gene are SGHAT and FQNNGV. V lost 5 bases, J lost 5 bases, and 10 bases stayed unmatched. CDR3 sequence reads: CASSPSRGAGETQYF. The CDR3 nucleotides are TGTGCCAGCAGCCCCTCGCGGGGGGCCGGGGAGACCCAGTACTTC.

The chain couples TRBV6-6 to TRBJ2-2; TRBD2 aligns across 8 bases. J gave up 0 bases and V 4 bases, and 1 base lay outside the gene matches. This CDR3 contains 15 residues. CDR1 MNHNY and CDR2 SVGAGI come from the germline V gene (reference sequence). In DNA form, the CDR3 reads TGTGCCAGCAGTTTCGGGGGGGCGAACACCGGGGAGCTGTTTTTT. Translation: CASSFGGANTGELFF.

A few counts support this clone. This sequence joins TRBV19 and TRBJ2-7, with 7 bases fitting TRBD1. Losses at the gene ends were 7 bases for V and 1 base for J; bases not matched to a gene: 7. Germline CDR1 is LNHDA and CDR2 is SQIVND (reference sequence). This CDR3 region has 14 residues. The CDR3 bases are TGTGCCAGTACCAAGACAGGGTGGTCCTACGAGCAGTACTTC. This translates into CASTKTGWSYEQYF.

V is TRBV5-5 and J is TRBJ2-6; D call uncertain. Germline V lookup: CDR1 SGHKS, CDR2 YYEKEE (reference sequence). The CDR3 loop spans 15 amino acids. V shed 3 bases and J shed 7 bases, with 14 bases lying between them. CDR3 nucleotides: TGTGCCAGCAGCTCGATCGGTGAAGGAGCCAACGTCCTGACTTTC. Encoded protein: CASSSIGEGANVLTF.

In this sample, this clone turned up a few times. V is TRBV7-9 and J is TRBJ2-7; 9 positions match TRBD2. The J segment lost 2 bases and the V segment lost 2 bases, leaving 7 bases of the junction unmatched. The CDR3 runs to 16 residues. Germline V lookup: CDR1 SEHNR, CDR2 FQNEAQ (reference sequence). The CDR3 coding sequence is TGTGCCAGCAGCTTATCTTGGACTAGCGTCCCCTACGAGCAGTACTTC. It specifies CASSLSWTSVPYEQYF.

The CDR3 DNA reads TGTGCCAGTAGCCCCCCCAAGGGAGGGCTTAGCAATCAGCCCCAGCATTTT. As protein: CASSPPKGGLSNQPQHF. The V call is TRBV19, the J call TRBJ1-5; no firm D call. Per germline, CDR1 LNHDA and CDR2 SQIVND (reference sequence). V lost 6 bases to trimming and J lost 0 bases, with 18 bases between them. CDR3 length: 17 amino acids.

V gene TRBV15 combines with J gene TRBJ2-5, with D unclear. Germline lookup yields CDR1 LNHNV and CDR2 YYDKDF (reference sequence). V was clipped by 3 bases and J by 0 bases, with 5 bases between them. The CDR3 length is 13 residues. The CDR3 DNA reads TGTGCCACCAGCAGTGAAAACCAAGAGACCCAGTACTTC. Amino acid sequence: CATSSENQETQYF.

V usage is TRBV7-9 and J usage is TRBJ1-6; TRBD1 matches 7 bases. Germline CDR1 and CDR2: SEHNR and FQNEAQ (reference sequence). The CDR3 runs 16 residues. V shed 2 bases and J 7 bases; nucleotides not matched to a gene: 8. In DNA form, the CDR3 reads TGTGCCAGCAGCTTATCATCGGGACAGATAAATTCACCCCTCCACTTT. Its protein is CASSLSSGQINSPLHF.

The rearrangement links TRBV27 to TRBJ1-1, with D perhaps matching TRBD1 (6 bases). V was clipped by 2 bases and J by 4 bases, with 11 bases between them. The CDR3 runs 14 residues. Per the germline V gene, CDR1 is MNHEY and CDR2 is SMNVEV (reference sequence). This CDR3 reads CASSLKQGFTEAFF. CDR3 in DNA: TGTGCCAGCAGTTTAAAGCAGGGGTTCACTGAAGCTTTCTTT.

The rearrangement uses TRBV2 and TRBJ1-2; maybe TRBD1 (6 bases). Per germline, CDR1 SNHLY and CDR2 FYNNEI. There are 11 residues in the CDR3. Trimming pared 7 bases from V and 3 bases from J, leaving 6 bases between. The CDR3 DNA sequence: TGTGCCAGCACAGGGGACTATGGCTACACCTTC. It specifies CASTGDYGYTF.

The chain carries TRBV7-6 and TRBJ1-1; unclear D gene. The germline V and J ends were trimmed by 5 bases and 1 base, with 5 bases remaining between them. The CDR3 has 12 residues. In germline, CDR1 is SGHVS, CDR2 FNYEAQ. As DNA, the CDR3 is TGTGCCAGCAGCCCATCGAACACTGAAGCTTTCTTT. Encoded protein: CASSPSNTEAFF.

The gene calls are TRBV6-1 and TRBJ2-5; D might be TRBD1 (7 bases). Germline V CDR1 and CDR2: MNHNS, SASEGT. There are 16 residues in the CDR3. V was cut by 4 bases and J by 5 bases, with 20 bases left in between. CDR3 in amino acids: CASSGDVAGGRETQYF. The DNA for the CDR3 is TGTGCCAGCAGTGGAGATGTGGCAGGGGGGCGGGAGACCCAGTACTTC.

This chain joins TRBV5-4 and TRBJ1-4, with 8 bases matching TRBD1. With V trimmed by 5 bases and J by 6 bases, 6 bases remained unmatched. Germline CDR1 and CDR2: SGHNT and YYREEE (reference sequence). The CDR3 runs to 14 residues. The CDR3 region is CASSQQGVDEKLFF. The CDR3 nucleotides are TGTGCCAGCAGTCAACAGGGGGTCGATGAAAAACTGTTTTTT.

This chain joins TRBV2 and TRBJ1-4, with D maybe TRBD1 (6 bases). The CDR3 extends over 15 amino acids. Germline CDR1 is SNHLY and CDR2 is FYNNEI. V was shortened by 6 bases and J by 5 bases, with 16 bases between the two germline ends. The CDR3 is CASSEQTTGNEKLFF. The CDR3 DNA reads as TGTGCCAGCAGCGAACAGACGACAGGAAATGAAAAACTGTTTTTT.

This clone came up once. The rearrangement uses TRBV27 and TRBJ2-1; 7 bases agree with TRBD1. Germline trimming cut 3 bases from V and 2 bases from J; bases unmatched to any gene: 10. CDR1 and CDR2 from the germline V gene are MNHEY and SMNVEV (reference sequence). The CDR3 spans 17 residues. This CDR3 reads CASSFTGQVPTYNEQFF. CDR3 bases: TGTGCCAGCAGTTTTACCGGACAGGTCCCAACCTACAATGAGCAGTTCTTC.

The V gene is TRBV4-2, the J gene TRBJ2-7; D gene ambiguous. Germline CDR1 is LGHNA and CDR2 is YNFKEQ. The CDR3 runs 13 residues. Trimming took off 0 bases at V and 6 bases at J, with 9 bases between the two ends. The CDR3 here is CASSQDRPLEQYF. The CDR3 DNA sequence: TGTGCCAGCAGCCAAGACAGACCTCTCGAGCAGTACTTC.

V is TRBV7-2 and J is TRBJ2-4, with a tentative D call TRBD1 (5 bases). V was trimmed by 1 base and J by 0 bases, leaving 13 bases between them. The CDR3 is 17 residues long. Germline CDR1 reads SGHTA; CDR2 reads FQGNSA. The CDR3 spells CASSLESRQGAKNIQYF. The DNA of the CDR3 is TGTGCCAGCAGCTTAGAAAGCCGGCAGGGAGCCAAAAACATTCAGTACTTC.

This sequence joins TRBV6-5 and TRBJ1-3; the D is unclear. Germline loops: CDR1 MNHEY, CDR2 SVGAGI. Trimming took off 8 bases at V and 0 bases at J, with 11 bases between the two ends. This CDR3 spans 14 amino acids. CDR3 residues: CASRGRLSGNTIYF. As DNA, the CDR3 is TGTGCCAGCCGCGGGCGGCTCTCTGGAAACACCATATATTTT.

This rearrangement joins TRBV19 to TRBJ1-2; possibly TRBD1 for D (5 bases). V lost 3 bases to trimming and J lost 4 bases, with 15 bases between them. The CDR3 totals 15 residues. Germline lookup yields CDR1 LNHDA and CDR2 SQIVND (reference sequence). DNA for the CDR3: TGTGCCAGTAGTATCGAAACAGGAAGCCTCTATGGCTACACCTTC. Its protein product is CASSIETGSLYGYTF.

The V and J genes are TRBV7-2 and TRBJ2-7; TRBD1 might be the D (7 bases). The CDR3 is made up of 14 amino acids. Looked up from germline, CDR1 is SGHTA and CDR2 is FQGNSA. The V gene lost 6 bases and the J gene lost 3 bases, with 15 bases spanning the gap. CDR3 sequence (DNA): TGTGCCAGCAGTCCAGGGGGGATGAACTACGAGCAGTACTTC. This codes for CASSPGGMNYEQYF.

V is TRBV10-3 and J is TRBJ2-1; 7 positions agree with TRBD2. Germline V CDR1 and CDR2: ENHRY, SYGVKD. There are 15 residues in the CDR3. The trim removed 5 bases at V and 4 bases at J, leaving 8 bases unmatched. This CDR3 is CAISKGGTTYNEQFF. The CDR3 nucleotides are TGTGCCATCAGTAAAGGCGGGACTACATACAATGAGCAGTTCTTC.

This clone was picked up a small number of times. This chain connects TRBV10-3 to TRBJ1-5, with TRBD1 as a possible D gene (5 bases). Looked up from germline, CDR1 is ENHRY and CDR2 is SYGVKD. The CDR3 consists of 15 residues. V was clipped by 0 bases and J by 7 bases, with 13 bases between them. CDR3 bases: TGTGCCATCAGTGAGTCGAGCGGGGCTGTGCAGCCCCAGCATTTT. Its protein is CAISESSGAVQPQHF.

The chain recombines TRBV15 with TRBJ1-1; 8 bases are shared with TRBD1. The V segment lost 3 bases and the J segment 8 bases; nucleotides outside the gene matches: 8. The CDR3 spans 14 residues. Germline CDR1 reads LNHNV; CDR2 reads YYDKDF (reference sequence). CDR3 DNA: TGTGCCACCAGCAGTTATACAGGGGGAGGAGAAGCTTTCTTT. It encodes CATSSYTGGGEAFF.

The V call is TRBV6-5, the J call TRBJ2-7; D remains unclear. Germline V gene lookup returns CDR1 MNHEY and CDR2 SVGAGI. The CDR3 extends over 14 amino acids. With 5 bases removed from V and 0 bases from J, the gap between germline ends came to 11 bases. CDR3 in DNA: TGTGCCAGCAGTCGATCGCGGAGCTCCTACGAGCAGTACTTC. Amino acid sequence: CASSRSRSSYEQYF.